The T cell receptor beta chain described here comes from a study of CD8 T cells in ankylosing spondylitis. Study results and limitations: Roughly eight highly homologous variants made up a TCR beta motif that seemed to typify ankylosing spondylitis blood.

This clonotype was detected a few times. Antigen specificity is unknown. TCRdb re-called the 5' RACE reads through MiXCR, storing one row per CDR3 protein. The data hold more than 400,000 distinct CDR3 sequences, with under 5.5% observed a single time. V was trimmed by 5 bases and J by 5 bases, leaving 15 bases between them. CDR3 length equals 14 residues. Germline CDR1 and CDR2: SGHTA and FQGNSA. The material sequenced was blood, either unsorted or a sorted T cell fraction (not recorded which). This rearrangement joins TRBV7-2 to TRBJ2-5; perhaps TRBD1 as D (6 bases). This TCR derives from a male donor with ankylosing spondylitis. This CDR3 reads CASSPQGFRETQYF. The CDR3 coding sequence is TGTGCCAGCAGCCCCCAGGGGTTCCGGGAGACCCAGTACTTC. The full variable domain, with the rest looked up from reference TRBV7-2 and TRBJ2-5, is GAGVSQSPSNKVTEKGKDVELRCDPISGHTALYWYRQSLGQGLEFLIYFQGNSAPDKSGLPSDRFSAERTGGSVSTLTIQRTQQEDSAVYLCASSPQGFRETQYFGPGTRLLVL.